A selection of T cell receptor beta chains follows, all from one sample in a study of blood T cell repertoires in COVID-19. Sequencing used immunoSEQ multiplex PCR; TCRdb keeps in-frame clones, though not all of them. Of about 100,000 clones in the sample, 88% were seen once. The specimen was peripheral blood. These receptors were obtained from a woman aged 55-69 years with acute or convalescent COVID-19. Both conserved end residues are part of each CDR3. D genes are given only for firm matches. Only some rows state a clone size, as once, few, many or a class for expanded clones.

V gene	CDR3 length	clone size	J gene	D gene	CDR3 protein	CDR3 DNA
TRBV9	15	few	TRBJ1-2	.	CASSASRASRGGYTF	TGTGCCAGCAGCGCATCCAGGGCCTCAAGGGGAGGCTACACCTTC
TRBV27	15	.	TRBJ2-1	.	CASSLLGLEVKKQFF	TGTGCCAGCAGTTTACTAGGCCTAGAAGTTAAGAAGCAGTTCTTC
TRBV9	13	.	TRBJ2-3	.	CASRGGVTDTQYF	TGTGCCAGCCGAGGCGGGGTCACAGATACGCAGTATTTT
TRBV3-1/TRBV3-2	15	.	TRBJ2-1	TRBD1	CASSQDGTGYNEQFF	TGTGCCAGCAGCCAAGACGGGACAGGGTACAATGAGCAGTTCTTC
TRBV28	15	.	TRBJ2-5	TRBD2	CASSFPGLAGETQYF	TGTGCCAGCAGTTTCCCGGGACTAGCAGGAGAGACCCAGTACTTC
TRBV2	16	.	TRBJ1-3	.	CASSQDSRVPGNTIYF	TGTGCCAGCAGTCAGGACAGCCGGGTCCCTGGAAACACCATATATTTT
TRBV2	14	.	TRBJ2-1	TRBD2	CASRLAGKYNEQFF	TGTGCCAGCAGGCTAGCGGGAAAATACAATGAGCAGTTCTTC
TRBV30	14	.	TRBJ2-5	TRBD2	CAWNFAGARETQYF	TGTGCCTGGAATTTCGCGGGAGCGAGGGAGACCCAGTACTTC
TRBV6-5	13	.	TRBJ1-2	.	CASRETANYGYTF	TGTGCCAGCAGGGAGACAGCCAACTATGGCTACACCTTC
TRBV7-8	16	few	TRBJ1-4	.	CASSRRQAATNEKLFF	TGTGCCAGCAGCCGCCGACAAGCAGCAACTAATGAAAAACTGTTTTTT
TRBV5-1	16	.	TRBJ1-4	.	CASSRNSEGTNEKLFF	TGCGCCAGCAGTAGGAACTCTGAGGGAACTAATGAAAAACTGTTTTTT
TRBV27	15	.	TRBJ1-2	TRBD1	CASRLGQKGYYGYTF	TGTGCCAGCAGGTTGGGACAGAAGGGTTACTATGGCTACACCTTC
TRBV18	16	.	TRBJ2-5	TRBD2	CASSPPIAGVGETQYF	TGTGCCAGCTCACCACCGATAGCGGGAGTGGGAGAGACCCAGTACTTC
TRBV5-1	14	.	TRBJ2-2	.	CASRVAQEPGELFF	TGCGCCAGCAGGGTGGCTCAAGAACCCGGGGAGCTGTTTTTT
TRBV15	14	.	TRBJ1-6	TRBD1	CATSIGGQGSPLHF	TGTGCCACCAGCATAGGCGGACAGGGGTCACCCCTCCACTTT
TRBV27	14	.	TRBJ2-2	.	CASRTGTNTGELFF	TGTGCCAGTCGGACGGGGACGAACACCGGGGAGCTGTTTTTT
TRBV25-1	13	few	TRBJ2-5	.	CASSDRGPGTQYF	TGTGCCAGCAGTGACAGGGGTCCCGGGACCCAGTACTTC
TRBV4-1	13	.	TRBJ2-7	TRBD2	CASSLRGDYEQYF	TGCGCCAGCAGCCTTCGGGGGGACTACGAGCAGTACTTC
TRBV6-1	15	.	TRBJ2-7	.	CASSEPLALSYEQYF	TGTGCCAGCAGTGAACCCCTAGCGCTATCCTACGAGCAGTACTTC
TRBV3-1/TRBV3-2	15	.	TRBJ2-2	TRBD1	CASSPTGTDTGELFF	TGTGCCAGCAGCCCAACCGGGACAGACACCGGGGAGCTGTTTTTT
TRBV5-5	17	.	TRBJ2-1	TRBD1	CASSLSPGQGALNEQFF	TGTGCCAGCAGCTTATCTCCGGGACAGGGGGCCCTCAATGAGCAGTTCTTC
TRBV6-6	16	.	TRBJ2-1	.	CASRSRDGSLVNEQFF	TGTGCCAGCCGAAGCCGGGACGGGAGTTTGGTCAATGAGCAGTTCTTC
TRBV28	17	.	TRBJ1-3	TRBD1	CASSRPGQGASGNTIYF	TGTGCCAGCAGTCGACCGGGACAGGGGGCTTCTGGAAACACCATATATTTT
TRBV6-5	13	.	TRBJ1-5	.	CASSHTYNQPQHF	TGTGCCAGCAGTCACACGTACAATCAGCCCCAGCATTTT
TRBV19	16	.	TRBJ1-3	.	CASSISASFSGNTIYF	TGTGCCAGTAGTATATCGGCTAGCTTCTCTGGAAACACCATATATTTT
TRBV5-6	15	.	TRBJ2-1	TRBD1	CASSTSPGQGLEQFF	TGTGCCAGCTCAACCTCTCCGGGACAGGGGCTCGAGCAGTTCTTC
TRBV18	14	.	TRBJ1-1	TRBD1	CASSPSRGEGEAFF	TGTGCCAGCTCACCATCCAGGGGGGAAGGGGAAGCTTTCTTT
TRBV28	14	.	TRBJ1-2	TRBD1	CASSPGTGRYGYTF	TGTGCCAGCAGCCCAGGGACAGGGAGGTATGGCTACACCTTC
TRBV3-1/TRBV3-2	16	.	TRBJ2-1	TRBD2	CASSQWGAGGVDEQFF	TGTGCCAGCAGCCAGTGGGGAGCGGGAGGGGTGGATGAGCAGTTCTTC
TRBV7-9	14	.	TRBJ2-3	.	CASSPGADTDTQYF	TGTGCCAGCAGCCCAGGGGCGGACACAGATACGCAGTATTTT
TRBV14	15	.	TRBJ2-1	TRBD2	CASSQRTSGIHEQFF	TGTGCCAGCAGCCAACGGACTAGTGGGATACATGAGCAGTTCTTC
TRBV30	12	.	TRBJ2-1	TRBD1	CAWGIGGWEQFF	TGTGCCTGGGGAATAGGGGGCTGGGAGCAGTTCTTC
TRBV19	15	.	TRBJ2-2	.	CASTTGTRNTGELFF	TGTGCCAGTACAACCGGGACTCGAAACACCGGGGAGCTGTTTTTT
TRBV18	15	.	TRBJ1-2	.	CASSPGSGSNYGYTF	TGTGCCAGCTCACCAGGTTCAGGGTCTAACTATGGCTACACCTTC
TRBV28	14	.	TRBJ2-1	TRBD2	CASSLWRENNEQFF	TGTGCCAGCAGTTTATGGCGGGAGAACAATGAGCAGTTCTTC